Only a few counts were recorded for the clone carrying this T cell receptor beta chain. Amplification yielded TCR beta CDR3 regions, with RNA transcripts as the source. The study used the HTBI primer set for a first-round RT-PCR of the TCR CDR3. TCRdb reanalysed the multiplex PCR reads using MiXCR and keeps one entry per CDR3 protein. The sample includes about 420,000 distinct CDR3 sequences, around 16% seen only once; the top ten take approximately 8%. From germline, CDR1 is SGDLS and CDR2 YYNGEE. The germline V and J ends were trimmed by 1 base and 2 bases, with 8 bases remaining between them. The CDR3 extends over 14 amino acids. The sample belongs to a study of T cells in Graves' hyperthyroidism and ophthalmopathy.

The V gene is TRBV9, the J gene TRBJ2-3; no clear D gene. This TCR derives from a woman aged 18-29 years with Graves' hyperthyroidism. Sequencing used blood. CDR3 sequence reads: CASSVRADTDTQYF. In DNA, the CDR3 is TGTGCCAGCAGCGTACGGGCTGACACAGATACGCAGTATTTT.